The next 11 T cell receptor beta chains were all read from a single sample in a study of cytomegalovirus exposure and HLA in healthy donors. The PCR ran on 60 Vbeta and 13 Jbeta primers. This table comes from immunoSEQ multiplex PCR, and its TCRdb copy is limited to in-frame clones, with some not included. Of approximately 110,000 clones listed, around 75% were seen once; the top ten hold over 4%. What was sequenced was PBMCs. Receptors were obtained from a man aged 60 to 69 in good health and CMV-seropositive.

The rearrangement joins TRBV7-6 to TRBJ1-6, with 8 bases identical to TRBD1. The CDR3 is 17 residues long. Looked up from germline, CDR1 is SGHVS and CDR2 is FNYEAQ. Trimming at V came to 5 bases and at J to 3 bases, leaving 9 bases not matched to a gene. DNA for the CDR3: TGTGCCAGCAGCGCGAGCACCGGGACAGGCTATAATTCACCCCTCCACTTT. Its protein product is CASSASTGTGYNSPLHF.

CDR3 in amino acids: CASSTNNGQGNSPLHF. CDR3 DNA sequence: TGTGCCAGTAGTACAAACAACGGACAGGGGAACTCACCCCTCCACTTT. The chain employs TRBV19 and TRBJ1-6, with TRBD1 identical over 9 bases. The germline V gene encodes CDR1 LNHDA and CDR2 SQIVND (reference sequence). V dropped 4 bases and J dropped 10; count of bases not matched to a gene: 11. The CDR3 runs 16 residues.

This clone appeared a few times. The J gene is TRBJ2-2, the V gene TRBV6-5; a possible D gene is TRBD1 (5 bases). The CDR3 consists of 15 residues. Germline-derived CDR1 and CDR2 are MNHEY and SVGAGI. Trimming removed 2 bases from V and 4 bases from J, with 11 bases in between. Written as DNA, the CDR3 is TGTGCCAGCAGTTACATGGGGCAGGGCACCGGGGAGCTGTTTTTT. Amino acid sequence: CASSYMGQGTGELFF.

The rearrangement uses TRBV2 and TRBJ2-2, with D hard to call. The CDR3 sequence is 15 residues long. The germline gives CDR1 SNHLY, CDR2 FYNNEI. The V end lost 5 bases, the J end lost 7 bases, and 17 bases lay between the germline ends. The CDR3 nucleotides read TGTGCCAGCAGTCCTCTGGCGGTGTTGAACGGGGAGCTGTTTTTT. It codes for CASSPLAVLNGELFF. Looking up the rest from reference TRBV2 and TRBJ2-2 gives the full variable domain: EPEVTQTPSHQVTQMGQEVILRCVPISNHLYFYWYRQILGQKVEFLVSFYNNEISEKSEIFDDQFSVERPDGSNFTLKIRSTKLEDSAMYFCASSPLAVLNGELFFGEGSRLTVL.

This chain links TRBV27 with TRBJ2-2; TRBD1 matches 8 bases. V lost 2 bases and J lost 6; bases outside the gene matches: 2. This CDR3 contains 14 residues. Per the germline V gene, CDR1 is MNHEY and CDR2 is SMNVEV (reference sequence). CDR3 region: CASSLNRGSGELFF. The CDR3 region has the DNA TGTGCCAGCAGTTTAAACAGGGGGTCCGGGGAGCTGTTTTTT.

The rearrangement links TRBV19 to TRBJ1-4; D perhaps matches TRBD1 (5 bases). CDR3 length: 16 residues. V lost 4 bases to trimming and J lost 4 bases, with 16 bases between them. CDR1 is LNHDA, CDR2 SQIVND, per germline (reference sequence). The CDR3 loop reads CASSRFSGRGNEKLFF. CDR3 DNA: TGTGCCAGTAGTAGATTCTCGGGGAGGGGTAATGAAAAACTGTTTTTT.

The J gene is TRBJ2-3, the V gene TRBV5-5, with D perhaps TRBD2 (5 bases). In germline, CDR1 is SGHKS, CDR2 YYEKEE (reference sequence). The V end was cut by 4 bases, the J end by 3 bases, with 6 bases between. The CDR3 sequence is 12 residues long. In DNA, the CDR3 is TGTGCCAGCAGCCCGGGGACAGATACGCAGTATTTT. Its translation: CASSPGTDTQYF.

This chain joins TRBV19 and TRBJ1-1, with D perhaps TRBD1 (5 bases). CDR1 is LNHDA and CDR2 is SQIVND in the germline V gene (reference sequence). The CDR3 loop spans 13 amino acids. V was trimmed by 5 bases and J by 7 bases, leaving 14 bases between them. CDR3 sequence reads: CASSPRDGHEAFF. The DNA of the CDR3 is TGTGCCAGTAGTCCGCGGGACGGCCATGAAGCTTTCTTT.

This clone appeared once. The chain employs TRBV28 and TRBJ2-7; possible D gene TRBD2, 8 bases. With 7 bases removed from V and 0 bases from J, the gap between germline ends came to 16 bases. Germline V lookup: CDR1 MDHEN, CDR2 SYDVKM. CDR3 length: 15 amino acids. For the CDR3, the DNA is TGTGCCAGCAAAGGGGGCGGGGGGCTCTCCTACGAGCAGTACTTC. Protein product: CASKGGGGLSYEQYF.

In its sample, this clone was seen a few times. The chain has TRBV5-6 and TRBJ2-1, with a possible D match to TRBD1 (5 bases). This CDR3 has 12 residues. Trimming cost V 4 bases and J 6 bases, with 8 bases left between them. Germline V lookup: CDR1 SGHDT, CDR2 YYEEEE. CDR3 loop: CASSLDSNEQFF. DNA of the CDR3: TGTGCCAGCAGCCTCGACAGCAATGAGCAGTTCTTC.

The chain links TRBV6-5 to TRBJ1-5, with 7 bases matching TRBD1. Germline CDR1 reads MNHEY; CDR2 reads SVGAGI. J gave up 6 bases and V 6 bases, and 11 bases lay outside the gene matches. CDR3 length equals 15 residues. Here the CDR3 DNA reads TGTGCCAGCAGACGGACAGGCGGGATAGGTCAGCCCCAGCATTTT. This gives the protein CASRRTGGIGQPQHF.